This T cell receptor (beta chain) is drawn from a study of T-cell reconstitution after alpha-beta-depleted transplantation in children. The CDR3 length is 12 residues. V was cut by 4 bases and J by 3 bases, with 5 bases left in between. Looked up from germline, CDR1 is KGHDR and CDR2 is SFDVKD. A library of TCRbeta sequences, prepared with unique molecular identifiers, was generated. One entry per CDR3 protein, called by TCRdb with MiXCR from the PCR reads. The sample has about 640,000 distinct CDR3 sequences, approximately 17% seen once. This sequence joins TRBV24-1 and TRBJ1-2; D is undetermined. This receptor was taken from a human donor who donated a stem cell graft to a child with acute myeloid leukemia. The sequencing used PBMCs from the stem cell graft donor, collected from the stem cell graft. CDR3 region: CATSDGYYGYTF. The CDR3 DNA reads as TGTGCCACCAGTGACGGTTACTATGGCTACACCTTC.